This T cell receptor beta chain was obtained from a study of sequential checkpoint blockade in melanoma. The wider study: DNA from more than 75 pretreatment tumor samples underwent TCRβ immunosequencing. Some 22 patients had tumor biopsies before treatment and at week 13.

TCRdb's copy holds only in-frame clones and misses some; the assay was immunoSEQ multiplex PCR. The sample records more than 10,000 clones, less than 30% being singletons. Stated treatment: randomized to nivolumab then ipilimumab (arm A) or the reverse (arm B). This clone was counted only a few times. The material was tumor tissue (inferred from file names), obtained from a patient given nivolumab and ipilimumab in sequence. The TCR originated in a human donor with melanoma.

CDR3 protein: CATLEVEGGYGYTF. CDR3 coding DNA: TGTGCCACCCTGGAGGTTGAGGGCGGCTATGGCTACACCTTC. The chain couples TRBV2 to TRBJ1-2; D not certain. The V end was cut by 10 bases, the J end by 4 bases, with 19 bases between. Germline V gene sequence: CDR1 SNHLY, CDR2 FYNNEI. CDR3 length: 14 residues.